A selection of T cell receptor beta chains follows, all from one sample in a study of blood T cell repertoires in COVID-19. The protocol was immunoSEQ multiplex PCR, while the TCRdb copy is restricted to in-frame clones and leaves out a portion. The repertoire holds some 250,000 clones, roughly 88% seen once, with 2.2% in the top ten. The source material was peripheral blood. All receptors derive from a man aged 30-40 years who had recovered from COVID-19. Each CDR3 is given with its conserved first and last residue. D genes are given only for firm matches. Not every row has a clone size; where given, it reads once, few, many or a size class.

.,TRBJ2-7,TRBV7-5,.,TGTGCCAGAAGCACCCCCGGGACAGGGCCGAACGAGCAGTACTTC,CARSTPGTGPNEQYF
few,TRBJ1-5,TRBV29-1,TRBD1,TGCAGCGACCCGGGACAGGGAAGCAATCAGCCCCAGCATTTT,CSDPGQGSNQPQHF
.,TRBJ2-7,TRBV2,.,TGTGCCAGCAGTGAGTTCTCGGACGAGCAGTACTTC,CASSEFSDEQYF
.,TRBJ2-5,TRBV4-1,TRBD1,TGCGCCAGCAGCCACCTACGGACAGGGCCTACCCAAGAGACCCAGTACTTC,CASSHLRTGPTQETQYF
.,TRBJ2-2,TRBV6-4,.,TGTGCCAGCAGTGAAGGTCTTGTTAGCGGCGGGGAGCTGTTTTTT,CASSEGLVSGGELFF
.,TRBJ2-1,TRBV4-2,TRBD2,TGTGCCAGCAGCCAAGGGGCCTCTTGGGCTAGCGGGGGGGCACTCTACAATGAGCAGTTCTTC,CASSQGASWASGGALYNEQFF
many,TRBJ1-1,TRBV5-7,.,TGTGCCAGCAGGGCGCTAGAGGGCGCAAGAGGTGAAGCTTTCTTT,CASRALEGARGEAFF
.,TRBJ1-1,TRBV20-1,TRBD1,TGCAGTGCTAGTCGACAGGGGATGAACACTGAAGCTTTCTTT,CSASRQGMNTEAFF
.,TRBJ1-5,TRBV4-2,.,TGTGCCAGCAGCCAAGAAAGGACAAATAGCAATCAGCCCCAGCATTTT,CASSQERTNSNQPQHF
.,TRBJ2-3,TRBV6-2/TRBV6-3,.,TGTGCCAGCAGTTACTCGGGCAGGGGAGACACAGATACGCAGTATTTT,CASSYSGRGDTDTQYF
once,TRBJ2-2,TRBV24-1,.,TGTGCCACCAGTGATTTGTTAGATAACACCGGGGAGCTGTTTTTT,CATSDLLDNTGELFF
.,TRBJ1-2,TRBV19,TRBD1,TGTGCCAGTATGCGACAGGGGTATGGCTACACCTTC,CASMRQGYGYTF
.,TRBJ1-2,TRBV7-2,TRBD1,TGTGCCAGCAGCGGGACAGGGGACAACTATGGCTACACCTTC,CASSGTGDNYGYTF
few,TRBJ2-5,TRBV19,TRBD1,TGTGCCAGTAGTATTTGGGACAGCCACCAAGAGACCCAGTACTTC,CASSIWDSHQETQYF
few,TRBJ2-7,TRBV4-3,.,TGCGCCAGCAGCCGATCGGACAGAGCGGTGCAGTACTTC,CASSRSDRAVQYF
.,TRBJ2-5,TRBV10-2,TRBD1,TGCGCCAGCAGTCCACCGGGACAGGTGAAAGAGACCCAGTACTTC,CASSPPGQVKETQYF
.,TRBJ2-7,TRBV7-2,.,TGTGCCAGCAGCTCCACCGAGGCCTACGAGCAGTACTTC,CASSSTEAYEQYF
.,TRBJ1-5,TRBV19,TRBD1,TGTGCCAGTAGTACGATTCAGGGGGGAGGCAATCAGCCCCAGCATTTT,CASSTIQGGGNQPQHF
.,TRBJ2-2,TRBV11-2,TRBD1,TGTGCCAGCAGCGGGGACAGCCGGGAGCTGTTTTTT,CASSGDSRELFF
.,TRBJ1-2,TRBV19,.,TGTGCCAGTAGTATATCGTCGGGGAACTATGGCTACACCTTC,CASSISSGNYGYTF
few,TRBJ2-7,TRBV10-1,.,TGCGCCAGCAGTCCCTGGCCGCTAGGAGCCTACGAGCAGTACTTC,CASSPWPLGAYEQYF
.,TRBJ2-1,TRBV3-1/TRBV3-2,.,TGTGCCAGCAGCGGGGGGTGGAATGAGCAGTTCTTC,CASSGGWNEQFF
.,TRBJ2-1,TRBV29-1,TRBD1,TGCAGCCATCTCGTACAGACAGGGCTCGACAATGAGCAGTTCTTC,CSHLVQTGLDNEQFF
once,TRBJ2-7,TRBV19,TRBD2,TGTGCCAGTAGGGGACTAGCAGGCTACGAGCAGTACTTC,CASRGLAGYEQYF
.,TRBJ2-3,TRBV5-1,TRBD2,TGCGCCAGCAGCTTGGTTCGGACTAGCGGGCCGGATACGCAGTATTTT,CASSLVRTSGPDTQYF
.,TRBJ1-1,TRBV11-2,.,TGTGCCAGCAGCTTAGACAGGGATCTACTTCGACTGAACACTGAAGCTTTCTTT,CASSLDRDLLRLNTEAFF
.,TRBJ1-2,TRBV5-4,.,TGTGCCAGTGGGGCCAACTATGGCTACACCTTC,CASGANYGYTF